The 7 T cell receptor beta chains presented below share a single source sample, sequenced in a study of blood T cell repertoires in COVID-19. Generated by immunoSEQ multiplex PCR, the TCRdb table keeps only in-frame clones and is missing some. This sample has around 120,000 clones, with roughly 72% found just once. Material: peripheral blood. The receptors were gathered from a man older than 75 with acute or convalescent COVID-19.

This chain joins TRBV5-4 and TRBJ2-7; 11 bases map to TRBD1. Per the germline V gene, CDR1 is SGHNT and CDR2 is YYREEE (reference sequence). The ends lost 2 bases at V and 5 bases at J; junction bases unmatched: 3. CDR3 length: 14 residues. CDR3 sequence: CASSFRDRGNEQYF. CDR3 DNA sequence: TGTGCCAGCAGCTTCCGGGACAGGGGGAACGAGCAGTACTTC. Complete variable domain (other parts from reference TRBV5-4 and TRBJ2-7): ETGVTQSPTHLIKTRGQQVTLRCSSQSGHNTVSWYQQALGQGPQFIFQYYREEENGRGNFPPRFSGLQFPNYSSELNVNALELDDSALYLCASSFRDRGNEQYFGPGTRLTVT.

V usage is TRBV2 and J usage is TRBJ2-3; the D gene is possibly TRBD2 (6 bases). The CDR3 consists of 15 residues. V was cut by 4 bases and J by 1 base, with 12 bases left in between. CDR1 is SNHLY, CDR2 FYNNEI, per germline. The chain's CDR3 is CASSVLADGTDTQYF. Here the CDR3 DNA reads TGTGCCAGCAGTGTATTAGCGGATGGCACAGATACGCAGTATTTT. Full variable domain (outside the CDR3, taken from reference TRBV2 and TRBJ2-3): EPEVTQTPSHQVTQMGQEVILRCVPISNHLYFYWYRQILGQKVEFLVSFYNNEISEKSEIFDDQFSVERPDGSNFTLKIRSTKLEDSAMYFCASSVLADGTDTQYFGPGTRLTVL.

The V gene is TRBV7-2, the J gene TRBJ2-2; D possibly corresponds to TRBD1 (5 bases). The CDR3 is 15 residues long. The V and J ends lost 8 bases and 2 bases respectively, with 15 bases between them. CDR1 SGHTA and CDR2 FQGNSA come from the germline V gene. The CDR3 nucleotides read TGTGCCAGCGCTCTCAGGACACCCAACACCGGGGAGCTGTTTTTT. Its protein is CASALRTPNTGELFF.

The CDR3 sequence is CASSSGGRDQGTEAFF. The CDR3 region has the DNA TGTGCCAGTAGTTCAGGGGGTCGAGACCAGGGCACTGAAGCTTTCTTT. This rearrangement joins TRBV19 to TRBJ1-1, with 7 bases aligning to TRBD1. Germline-derived CDR1 and CDR2 are LNHDA and SQIVND (reference sequence). The CDR3 has 16 amino acids. Trimming took 5 bases from V and 4 from J; bases not matched to a gene: 13. The whole variable domain, remainder taken from reference TRBV19 and TRBJ1-1, is DGGITQSPKYLFRKEGQNVTLSCEQNLNHDAMYWYRQDPGQGLRLIYYSQIVNDFQKGDIAEGYSVSREKKESFPLTVTSAQKNPTAFYLCASSSGGRDQGTEAFFGQGTRLTVV.

This chain joins TRBV29-1 and TRBJ2-2; 9 bases line up with TRBD1. V lost 5 bases to trimming and J lost 3 bases; unmatched junction nucleotides: 4. Germline CDR1 SQVTM, CDR2 ANQGSEA. This CDR3 has 14 residues. CDR3 nucleotide sequence: TGCAGCGTTAGACAGGGGGTCCACACCGGGGAGCTGTTTTTT. This gives the protein CSVRQGVHTGELFF.

CDR3 coding DNA: TGTGCCAGCAGTTACGGACTCAATCAGCCCCAGCATTTT. Protein product: CASSYGLNQPQHF. The V and J genes are TRBV12-3 or TRBV12-4 and TRBJ1-5; D ambiguous. Trimming removed 4 bases at V and 3 bases at J, with 7 bases between. CDR3 length: 13 residues.

V gene TRBV5-1 combines with J gene TRBJ2-5; 7 bases agree with TRBD2. The ends lost 4 bases at V and 7 bases at J; junction bases unmatched: 10. The CDR3 is made up of 14 amino acids. Germline assignment: CDR1 SGHRS and CDR2 YFSETQ. CDR3 in amino acids: CASSARLALGTQYF. The CDR3, as DNA: TGCGCCAGCAGCGCTCGACTAGCTTTGGGGACCCAGTACTTC.